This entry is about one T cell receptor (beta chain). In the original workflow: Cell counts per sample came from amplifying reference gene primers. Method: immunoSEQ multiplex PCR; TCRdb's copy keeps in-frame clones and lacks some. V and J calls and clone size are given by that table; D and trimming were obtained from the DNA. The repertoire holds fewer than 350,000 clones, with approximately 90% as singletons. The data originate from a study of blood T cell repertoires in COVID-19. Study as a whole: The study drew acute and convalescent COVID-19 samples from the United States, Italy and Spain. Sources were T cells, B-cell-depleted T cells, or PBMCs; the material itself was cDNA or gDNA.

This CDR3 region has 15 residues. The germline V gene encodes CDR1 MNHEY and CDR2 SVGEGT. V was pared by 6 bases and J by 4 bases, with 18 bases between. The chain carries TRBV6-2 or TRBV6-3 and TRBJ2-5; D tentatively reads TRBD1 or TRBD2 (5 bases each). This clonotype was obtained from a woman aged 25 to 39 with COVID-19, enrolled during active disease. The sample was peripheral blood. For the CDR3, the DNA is TGTGCCAGCAGCGGGGATTCGGCAGGGCCAGAGACCCAGTACTTC. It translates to CASSGDSAGPETQYF.